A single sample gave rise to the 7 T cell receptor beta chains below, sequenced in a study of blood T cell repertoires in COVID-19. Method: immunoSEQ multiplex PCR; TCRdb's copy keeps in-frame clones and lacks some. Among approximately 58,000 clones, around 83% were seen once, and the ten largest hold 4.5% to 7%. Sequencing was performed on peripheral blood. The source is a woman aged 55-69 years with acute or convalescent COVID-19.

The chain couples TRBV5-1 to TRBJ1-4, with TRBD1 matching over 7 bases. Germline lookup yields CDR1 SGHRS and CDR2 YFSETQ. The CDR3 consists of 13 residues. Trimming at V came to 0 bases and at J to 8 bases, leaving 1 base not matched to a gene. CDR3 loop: CASSLEQGEKLFF. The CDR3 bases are TGCGCCAGCAGCTTGGAACAGGGGGAAAAACTGTTTTTT.

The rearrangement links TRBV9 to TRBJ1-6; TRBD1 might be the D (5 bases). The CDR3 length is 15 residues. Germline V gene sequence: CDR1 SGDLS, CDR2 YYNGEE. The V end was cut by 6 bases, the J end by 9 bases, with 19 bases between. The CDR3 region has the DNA TGTGCCAGCAAGTCGGGCCAGGGTGGTGGTTCACCCCTCCACTTT. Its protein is CASKSGQGGGSPLHF.

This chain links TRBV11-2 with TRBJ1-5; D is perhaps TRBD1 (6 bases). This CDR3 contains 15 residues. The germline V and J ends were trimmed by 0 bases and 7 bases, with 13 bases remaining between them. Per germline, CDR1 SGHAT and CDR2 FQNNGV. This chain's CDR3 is CASSLDIAGAQPQHF. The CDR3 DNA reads TGTGCCAGCAGCTTAGATATTGCAGGGGCCCAGCCCCAGCATTTT.

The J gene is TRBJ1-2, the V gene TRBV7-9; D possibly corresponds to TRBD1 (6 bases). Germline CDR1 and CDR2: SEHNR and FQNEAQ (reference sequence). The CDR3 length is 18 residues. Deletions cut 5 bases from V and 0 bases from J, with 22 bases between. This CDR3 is CASSAGRGTQLANYGYTF. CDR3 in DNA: TGTGCCAGCAGCGCCGGGAGGGGGACCCAATTAGCTAACTATGGCTACACCTTC.

The CDR3 sequence: CASSGQFTNEKLFF. For the CDR3, the DNA is TGTGCCAGCAGTGGACAGTTTACTAATGAAAAACTGTTTTTT. This chain joins TRBV2 and TRBJ1-4, with TRBD1 as a possible D gene (5 bases). V was cut by 4 bases and J by 2 bases, with 8 bases left in between. CDR1 SNHLY and CDR2 FYNNEI come from the germline V gene. CDR3 length equals 14 residues.

The CDR3, as DNA: TGTGCCAGTAGTATGTTTGGTCGGGGGGTGCCCAATCAGCCCCAGCATTTT. Its translation is CASSMFGRGVPNQPQHF. V usage is TRBV19 and J usage is TRBJ1-5, with D perhaps matching TRBD1 (5 bases). The CDR3 is 17 residues long. CDR1 is LNHDA and CDR2 is SQIVND in the germline V gene (reference sequence). The ends were cut back, 3 bases at V and 3 bases at J, with 18 bases in the middle.

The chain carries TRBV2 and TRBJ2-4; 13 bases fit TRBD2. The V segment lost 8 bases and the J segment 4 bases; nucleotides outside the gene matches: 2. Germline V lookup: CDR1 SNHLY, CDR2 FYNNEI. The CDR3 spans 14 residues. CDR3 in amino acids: CASWTSGGKNIQYF. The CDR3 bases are TGTGCCAGCTGGACTAGCGGGGGAAAAAACATTCAGTACTTC.